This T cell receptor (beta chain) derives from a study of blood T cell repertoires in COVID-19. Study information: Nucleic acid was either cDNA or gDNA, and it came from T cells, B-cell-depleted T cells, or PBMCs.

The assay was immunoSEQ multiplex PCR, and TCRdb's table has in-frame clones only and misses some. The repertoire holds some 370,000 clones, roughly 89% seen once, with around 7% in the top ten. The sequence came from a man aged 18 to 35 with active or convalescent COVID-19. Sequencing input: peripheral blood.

The CDR3 reads CASEEGNTGELFF. DNA of the CDR3: TGTGCCAGCGAGGAGGGTAACACCGGGGAGCTGTTTTTT. This sequence joins TRBV12-3 or TRBV12-4 and TRBJ2-2; the D gene is possibly TRBD2 (6 bases). This CDR3 is 13 amino acids long. V lost 8 bases to trimming and J lost 2 bases, with 9 bases between them.